The T cell receptor (beta chain) described here comes from a study of graft-versus-host responses after intestinal transplantation. For the study at large: Transplants given to recipients were multivisceral, liver-intestinal, or isolated intestinal. Following induction with anti-thymocyte globulin, all recipients were given tacrolimus and steroids for approximately three years.

Germline CDR1 is MGHRA and CDR2 is YSYEKL. The CDR3 contains 16 residues. V lost 0 bases to trimming and J lost 6 bases, with 17 bases between them. Repertoires were generated with immunoSEQ multiplex PCR, while TCRdb's copy carries only in-frame clones and drops some. The top ten clones hold under 1.5% of a sample with approximately 110,000 clones, around 92% of them seen once. With regard to this clone: Its cognate antigen is unknown.

Study-level findings and limits: Elevated graft-versus-host to host-versus-graft clonal ratios in allografts were recorded for patients with graft-donor T cell macrochimerism.

Source: unstimulated CD8+ T cells sorted from spleen or lymph node cells, taken before transplant. The origin of this receptor is a human donor who was the organ donor for an intestinal transplant. The chain joins TRBV4-1 to TRBJ1-2; D is unclear. CDR3: CASSQDPLPGSDGYTF. In DNA, the CDR3 is TGCGCCAGCAGCCAAGATCCCCTACCGGGGAGCGATGGCTACACCTTC.